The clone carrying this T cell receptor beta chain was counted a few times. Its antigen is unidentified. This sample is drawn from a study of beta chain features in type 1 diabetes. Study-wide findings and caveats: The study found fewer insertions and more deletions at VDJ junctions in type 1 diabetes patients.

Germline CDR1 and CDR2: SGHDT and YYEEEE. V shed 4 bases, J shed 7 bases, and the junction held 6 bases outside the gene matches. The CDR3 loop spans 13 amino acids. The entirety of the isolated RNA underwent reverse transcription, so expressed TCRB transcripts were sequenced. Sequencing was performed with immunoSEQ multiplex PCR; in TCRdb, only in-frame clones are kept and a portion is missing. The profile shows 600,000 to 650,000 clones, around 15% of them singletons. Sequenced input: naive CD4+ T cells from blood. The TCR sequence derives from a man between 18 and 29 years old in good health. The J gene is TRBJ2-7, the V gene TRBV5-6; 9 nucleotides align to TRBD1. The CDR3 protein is CASSRDRAWEQYF. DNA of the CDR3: TGTGCCAGCAGCCGGGACAGGGCCTGGGAGCAGTACTTC.